This T cell receptor beta chain derives from a study of blood T cells in healthy people across ages. PBMCs, at least 7 million per sample, were isolated. Overall study results and limits: Among long-lived donors, naive CD4+ cells were more numerous and diversity higher than in aged donors. In older individuals, TCR beta diversity per million T cells was lower, falling roughly linearly with age.

Together with a sample-barcoded 5' primer, a J-beta primer mix was included in a second PCR lasting roughly 6 to 12 cycles. Each cDNA was tagged by a template-switch adaptor containing 12 random nucleotides. TCRdb recomputed calls from the 5' RACE reads with MiXCR, one row per CDR3 protein. The data contain roughly 680,000 distinct CDR3 sequences, 20% to 25% of them singletons. Trimming removed 4 bases from V and 6 bases from J, with 10 bases in between. This CDR3 is 13 amino acids long. Germline V gene lookup returns CDR1 KGHDR and CDR2 SFDVKD. With regard to this clonotype: Its antigen remains unidentified.

The material sequenced was blood. This TCR was recovered from a man between 65 and 85 years old in good health. This rearrangement joins TRBV24-1 to TRBJ2-3; no definite D call. The CDR3 bases are TGTGCCACCAGTGACTCCCGACGGGATACGCAGTATTTT. It encodes CATSDSRRDTQYF.